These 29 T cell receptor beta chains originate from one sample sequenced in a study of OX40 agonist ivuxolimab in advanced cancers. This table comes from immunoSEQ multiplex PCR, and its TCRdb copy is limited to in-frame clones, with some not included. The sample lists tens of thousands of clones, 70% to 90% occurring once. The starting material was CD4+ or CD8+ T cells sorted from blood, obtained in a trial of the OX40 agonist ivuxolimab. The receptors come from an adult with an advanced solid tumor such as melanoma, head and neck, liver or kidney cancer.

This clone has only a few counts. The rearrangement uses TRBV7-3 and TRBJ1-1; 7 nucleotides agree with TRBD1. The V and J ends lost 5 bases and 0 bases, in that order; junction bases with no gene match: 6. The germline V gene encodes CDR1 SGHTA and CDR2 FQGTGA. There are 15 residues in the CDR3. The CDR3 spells CASSPTGTMNTEAFF. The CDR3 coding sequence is TGTGCCAGCAGCCCGACAGGGACAATGAACACTGAAGCTTTCTTT.

The CDR3 loop is CASSLVAGDYYGYTF. The CDR3 DNA reads TGTGCCAGCAGTTTAGTCGCAGGGGATTACTATGGCTACACCTTC. The genes are TRBV28 and TRBJ1-2; tentatively, D is TRBD1 (6 bases). Germline V gives CDR1 MDHEN, CDR2 SYDVKM. The V end lost 2 bases, the J end lost 3 bases, and 13 bases lay between the germline ends. This CDR3 region has 15 residues.

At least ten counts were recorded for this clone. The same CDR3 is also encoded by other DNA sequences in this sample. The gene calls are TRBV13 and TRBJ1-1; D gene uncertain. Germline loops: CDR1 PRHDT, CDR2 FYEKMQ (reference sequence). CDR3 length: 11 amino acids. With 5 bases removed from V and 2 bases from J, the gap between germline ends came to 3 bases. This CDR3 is CASSPNTEAFF. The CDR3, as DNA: TGTGCCAGCAGCCCAAACACTGAAGCTTTCTTT.

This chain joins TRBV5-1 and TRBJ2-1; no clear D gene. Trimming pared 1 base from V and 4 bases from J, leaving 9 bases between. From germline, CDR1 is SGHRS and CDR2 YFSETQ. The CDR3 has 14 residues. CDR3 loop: CASSLRAEYNEQFF. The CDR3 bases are TGCGCCAGCAGCTTGAGGGCCGAGTACAATGAGCAGTTCTTC. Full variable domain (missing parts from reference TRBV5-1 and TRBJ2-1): KAGVTQTPRYLIKTRGQQVTLSCSPISGHRSVSWYQQTPGQGLQFLFEYFSETQRNKGNFPGRFSGRQFSNSRSEMNVSTLELGDSALYLCASSLRAEYNEQFFGPGTRLTVL.

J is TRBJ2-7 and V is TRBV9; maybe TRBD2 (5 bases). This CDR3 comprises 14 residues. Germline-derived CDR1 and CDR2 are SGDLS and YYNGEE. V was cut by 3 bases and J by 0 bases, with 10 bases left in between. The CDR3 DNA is TGTGCCAGCAGCGGGACTGGTAGCTCCTACGAGCAGTACTTC. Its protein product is CASSGTGSSYEQYF.

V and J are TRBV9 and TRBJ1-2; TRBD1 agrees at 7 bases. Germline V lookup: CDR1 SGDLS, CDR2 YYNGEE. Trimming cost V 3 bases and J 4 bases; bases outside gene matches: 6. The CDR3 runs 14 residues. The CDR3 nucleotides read TGTGCCAGCAGCGGGACACAGGGGCCCTATGGCTACACCTTC. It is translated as CASSGTQGPYGYTF.

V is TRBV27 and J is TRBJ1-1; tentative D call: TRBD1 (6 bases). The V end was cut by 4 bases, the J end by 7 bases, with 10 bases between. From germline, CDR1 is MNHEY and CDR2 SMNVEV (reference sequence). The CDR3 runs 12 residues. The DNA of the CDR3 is TGTGCCAGCAGTTCCGGGGGCCTTGAAGCTTTCTTT. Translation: CASSSGGLEAFF.

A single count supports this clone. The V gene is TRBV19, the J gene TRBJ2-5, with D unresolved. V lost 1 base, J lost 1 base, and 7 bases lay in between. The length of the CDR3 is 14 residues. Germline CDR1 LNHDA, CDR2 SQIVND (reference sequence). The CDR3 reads CASSIVGSQETQYF. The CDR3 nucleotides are TGTGCCAGTAGTATAGTAGGCAGCCAAGAGACCCAGTACTTC.

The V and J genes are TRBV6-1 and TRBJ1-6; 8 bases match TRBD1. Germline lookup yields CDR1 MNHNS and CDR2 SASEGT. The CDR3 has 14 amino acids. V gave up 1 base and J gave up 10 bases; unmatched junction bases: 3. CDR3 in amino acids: CASSEGTGYSPLHF. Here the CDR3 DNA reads TGTGCCAGCAGTGAAGGGACAGGGTACTCACCCCTCCACTTT.

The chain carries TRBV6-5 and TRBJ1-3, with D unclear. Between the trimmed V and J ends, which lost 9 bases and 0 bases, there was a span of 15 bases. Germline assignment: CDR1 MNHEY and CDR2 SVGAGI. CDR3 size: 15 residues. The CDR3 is CASKDFFDSGNTIYF. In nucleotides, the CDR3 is TGTGCCAGTAAGGACTTTTTCGACTCTGGAAACACCATATATTTT.

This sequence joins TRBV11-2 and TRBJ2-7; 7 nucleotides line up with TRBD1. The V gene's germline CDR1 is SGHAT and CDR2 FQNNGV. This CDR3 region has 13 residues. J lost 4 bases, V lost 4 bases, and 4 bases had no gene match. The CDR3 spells CASSSGQPYEQYF. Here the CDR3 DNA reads TGTGCCAGCAGCTCGGGACAGCCTTACGAGCAGTACTTC.

CDR3 sequence (DNA): TGTGCCAGCAGTTACCCCGGGTACGAGCAGTACTTC. Its translation is CASSYPGYEQYF. V gene TRBV6-5 combines with J gene TRBJ2-7; D not certain. The germline CDR1 and CDR2 sequences are MNHEY and SVGAGI. Between the trimmed V and J ends, which lost 2 bases and 4 bases, there was a span of 6 bases. This CDR3 has 12 amino acids.

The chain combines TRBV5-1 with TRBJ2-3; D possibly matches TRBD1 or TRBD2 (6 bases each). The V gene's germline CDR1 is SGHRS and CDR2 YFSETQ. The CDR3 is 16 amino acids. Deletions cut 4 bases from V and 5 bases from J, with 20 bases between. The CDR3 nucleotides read TGCGCCAGCAGCCCCTACATCACGGGGGCGGAAGATACGCAGTATTTT. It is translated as CASSPYITGAEDTQYF. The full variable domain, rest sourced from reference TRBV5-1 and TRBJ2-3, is KAGVTQTPRYLIKTRGQQVTLSCSPISGHRSVSWYQQTPGQGLQFLFEYFSETQRNKGNFPGRFSGRQFSNSRSEMNVSTLELGDSALYLCASSPYITGAEDTQYFGPGTRLTVL.

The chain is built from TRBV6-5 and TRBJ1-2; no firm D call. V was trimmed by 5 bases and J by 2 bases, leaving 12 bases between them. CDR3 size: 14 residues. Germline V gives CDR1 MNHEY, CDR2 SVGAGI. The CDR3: CASSNGQFNYGYTF. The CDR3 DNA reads TGTGCCAGCAGTAACGGTCAGTTCAACTATGGCTACACCTTC.

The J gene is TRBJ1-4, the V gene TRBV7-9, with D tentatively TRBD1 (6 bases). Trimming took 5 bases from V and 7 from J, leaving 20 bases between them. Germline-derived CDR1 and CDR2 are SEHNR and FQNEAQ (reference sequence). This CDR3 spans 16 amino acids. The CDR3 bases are TGTGCCAGCAGCCTAAGTGAGCGGGGGCTGGGTGAAAAACTGTTTTTT. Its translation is CASSLSERGLGEKLFF.

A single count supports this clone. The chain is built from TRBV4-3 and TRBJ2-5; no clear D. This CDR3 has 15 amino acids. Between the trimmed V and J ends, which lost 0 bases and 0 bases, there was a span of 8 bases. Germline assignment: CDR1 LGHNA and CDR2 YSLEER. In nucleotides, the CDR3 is TGCGCCAGCAGCCAAGATTCTCAAGACCAAGAGACCCAGTACTTC. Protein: CASSQDSQDQETQYF.

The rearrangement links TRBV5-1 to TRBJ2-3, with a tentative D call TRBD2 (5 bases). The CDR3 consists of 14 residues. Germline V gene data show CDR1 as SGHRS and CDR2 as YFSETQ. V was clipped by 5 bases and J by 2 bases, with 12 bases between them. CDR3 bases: TGCGCCAGCAGAGACGGGGATACCACAGATACGCAGTATTTT. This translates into CASRDGDTTDTQYF. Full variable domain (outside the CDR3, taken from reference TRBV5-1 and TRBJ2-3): KAGVTQTPRYLIKTRGQQVTLSCSPISGHRSVSWYQQTPGQGLQFLFEYFSETQRNKGNFPGRFSGRQFSNSRSEMNVSTLELGDSALYLCASRDGDTTDTQYFGPGTRLTVL.

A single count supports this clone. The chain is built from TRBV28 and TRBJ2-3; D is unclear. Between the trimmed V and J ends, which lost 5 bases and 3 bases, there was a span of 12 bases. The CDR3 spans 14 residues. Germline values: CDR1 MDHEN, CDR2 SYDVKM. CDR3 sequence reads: CASSIQEQTDTQYF. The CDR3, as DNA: TGTGCCAGCAGTATCCAGGAACAAACAGATACGCAGTATTTT.

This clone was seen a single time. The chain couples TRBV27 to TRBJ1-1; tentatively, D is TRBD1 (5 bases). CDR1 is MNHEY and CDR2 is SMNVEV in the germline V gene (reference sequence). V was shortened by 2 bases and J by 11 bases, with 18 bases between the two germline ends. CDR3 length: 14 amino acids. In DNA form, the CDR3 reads TGTGCCAGCAGTTTACTGGTGAGGGACGCCGGGGCTTTCTTT. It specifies CASSLLVRDAGAFF.

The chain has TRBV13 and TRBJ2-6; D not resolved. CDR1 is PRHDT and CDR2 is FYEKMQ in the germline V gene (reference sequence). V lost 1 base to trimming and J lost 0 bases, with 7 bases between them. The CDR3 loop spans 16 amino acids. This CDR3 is CASSLEQLSGANVLTF. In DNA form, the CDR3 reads TGTGCCAGCAGCTTAGAACAGCTCTCTGGGGCCAACGTCCTGACTTTC.

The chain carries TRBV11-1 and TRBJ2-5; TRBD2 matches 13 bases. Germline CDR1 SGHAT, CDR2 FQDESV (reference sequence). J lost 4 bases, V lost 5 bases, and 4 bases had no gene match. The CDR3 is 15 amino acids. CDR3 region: CASSRTSGGGETQYF. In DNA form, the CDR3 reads TGTGCCAGCAGCCGGACTAGCGGGGGCGGAGAGACCCAGTACTTC.

This chain's CDR3 is CASSIGLAGASYEQYF. The CDR3 DNA follows: TGTGCCAGTAGTATAGGACTAGCGGGGGCTTCCTACGAGCAGTACTTC. The gene calls are TRBV19 and TRBJ2-7, with 12 positions matching TRBD2. CDR3 length equals 16 residues. The germline V gene has CDR1 LNHDA and CDR2 SQIVND (reference sequence). Germline trimming cut 1 base from V and 1 base from J; bases unmatched to any gene: 2. Filled out from reference TRBV19 and TRBJ2-7, the complete variable domain reads DGGITQSPKYLFRKEGQNVTLSCEQNLNHDAMYWYRQDPGQGLRLIYYSQIVNDFQKGDIAEGYSVSREKKESFPLTVTSAQKNPTAFYLCASSIGLAGASYEQYFGPGTRLTVT.

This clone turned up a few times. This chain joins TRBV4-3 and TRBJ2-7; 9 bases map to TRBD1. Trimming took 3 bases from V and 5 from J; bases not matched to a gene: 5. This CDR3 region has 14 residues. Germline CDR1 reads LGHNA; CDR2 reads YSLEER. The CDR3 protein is CASSHRDRVHEQYF. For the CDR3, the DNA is TGCGCCAGCAGCCACCGGGACAGGGTCCACGAGCAGTACTTC.

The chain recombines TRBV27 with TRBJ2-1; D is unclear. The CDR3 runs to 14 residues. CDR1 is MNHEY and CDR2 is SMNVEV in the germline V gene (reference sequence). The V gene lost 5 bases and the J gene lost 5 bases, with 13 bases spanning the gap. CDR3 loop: CASSRPDGHNEQFF. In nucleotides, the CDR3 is TGTGCCAGCAGTCGGCCGGACGGCCACAATGAGCAGTTCTTC.

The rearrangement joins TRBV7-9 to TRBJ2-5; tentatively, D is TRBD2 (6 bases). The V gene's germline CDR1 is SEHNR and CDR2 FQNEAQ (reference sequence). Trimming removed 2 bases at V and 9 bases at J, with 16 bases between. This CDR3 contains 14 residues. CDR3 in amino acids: CASSLPRGEASQYF. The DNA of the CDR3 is TGTGCCAGCAGCTTACCGCGAGGGGAGGCCTCCCAGTACTTC.

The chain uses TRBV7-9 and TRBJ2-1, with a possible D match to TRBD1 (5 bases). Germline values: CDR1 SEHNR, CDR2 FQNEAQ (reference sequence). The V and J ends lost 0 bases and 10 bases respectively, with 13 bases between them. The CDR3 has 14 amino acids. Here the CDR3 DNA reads TGTGCCAGCAGCTTAGCAACCGACACAGGAGAGCAGTTCTTC. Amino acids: CASSLATDTGEQFF.

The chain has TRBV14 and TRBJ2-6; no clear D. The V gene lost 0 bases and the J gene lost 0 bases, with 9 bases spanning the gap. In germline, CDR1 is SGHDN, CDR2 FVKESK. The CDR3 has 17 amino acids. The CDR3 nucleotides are TGTGCCAGCAGCCAAGAATTTCCCGGCTCTGGGGCCAACGTCCTGACTTTC. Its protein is CASSQEFPGSGANVLTF.

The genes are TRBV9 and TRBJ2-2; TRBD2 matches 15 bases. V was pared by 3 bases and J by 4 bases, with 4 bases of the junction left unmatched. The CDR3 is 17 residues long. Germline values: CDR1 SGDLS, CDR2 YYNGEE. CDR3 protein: CASSAGLAGGLTGELFF. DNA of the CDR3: TGTGCCAGCAGCGCGGGACTAGCGGGGGGCCTCACCGGGGAGCTGTTTTTT.

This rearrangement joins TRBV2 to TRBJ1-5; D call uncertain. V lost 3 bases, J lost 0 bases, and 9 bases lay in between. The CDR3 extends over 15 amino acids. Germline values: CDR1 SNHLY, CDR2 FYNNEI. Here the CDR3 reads CASSEVPVSNQPQHF. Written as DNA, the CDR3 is TGTGCCAGCAGTGAGGTCCCGGTTAGCAATCAGCCCCAGCATTTT.